This passage covers 29 T cell receptor beta chains from one sample sequenced in a study of blood T cell repertoires in COVID-19. Method: immunoSEQ multiplex PCR; TCRdb's copy keeps in-frame clones and lacks some. The sample gives 230,000 or so clones, 88% of which show up once; 2.5% is in the top ten. The sequenced material came from PBMCs or T cells enriched from blood (not recorded which). Receptors originate from a woman aged 40 to 50 with acute COVID-19.

The V call is TRBV9, the J call TRBJ2-5, with 13 bases identical to TRBD2. This CDR3 has 17 residues. The ends lost 0 bases at V and 7 bases at J; junction bases unmatched: 9. Germline CDR1 is SGDLS and CDR2 is YYNGEE. The CDR3 DNA is TGTGCCAGCAGCGTAGGGACTAGCGGGAGCGTTGGCGGGACCCAGTACTTC. Its translation is CASSVGTSGSVGGTQYF.

The rearrangement joins TRBV19 to TRBJ2-5, with TRBD2 matching over 11 bases. The trim removed 1 base at V and 4 bases at J, leaving 5 bases unmatched. The CDR3 has 16 residues. Germline loops: CDR1 LNHDA, CDR2 SQIVND (reference sequence). The CDR3 sequence is CASSIGLAGGRETQYF. The CDR3 nucleotides read TGTGCCAGTAGTATAGGCTTAGCGGGGGGGCGAGAGACCCAGTACTTC.

The CDR3 DNA is TGTGCCAGCAGACTGAGTTCGGGGGAGACCCAGTACTTC. Its protein is CASRLSSGETQYF. The V call is TRBV12-3 or TRBV12-4, the J call TRBJ2-5; perhaps TRBD2 as D (5 bases). V lost 6 bases and J 5 bases, leaving 13 bases between the germline ends. The CDR3 contains 13 residues.

The chain joins TRBV14 to TRBJ2-3, with D possibly TRBD2 on 6 matching bases. Germline V lookup: CDR1 SGHDN, CDR2 FVKESK. The V gene lost 5 bases and the J gene lost 2 bases, with 20 bases spanning the gap. This CDR3 has 17 amino acids. The CDR3 loop reads CASSWRDPDPYTDTQYF. The CDR3 nucleotides read TGTGCCAGCAGCTGGCGGGACCCCGATCCTTACACAGATACGCAGTATTTT.

V and J are TRBV11-2 and TRBJ2-7; 7 positions agree with TRBD1. The germline CDR1 and CDR2 sequences are SGHAT and FQNNGV. This CDR3 is built from 13 residues. CDR3 in DNA: TGTGCCAGCAGCGTAGACAGGGTACACGAGCAGTACGTC. Protein product: CASSVDRVHEQYV.

The rearrangement links TRBV30 to TRBJ1-2; the match to TRBD1 covers 9 bases. This CDR3 has 13 amino acids. CDR1 and CDR2 (germline): GTSNPN, SVGIG (reference sequence). V dropped 5 bases and J dropped 7; count of bases not matched to a gene: 8. CDR3 sequence: CAWARDRDSGYTF. The CDR3 DNA follows: TGTGCCTGGGCTAGGGACAGGGACTCTGGCTACACCTTC.

This clone was observed once. This chain connects TRBV19 to TRBJ1-6, with 7 bases matching TRBD1. CDR3 length: 13 residues. Germline values: CDR1 LNHDA, CDR2 SQIVND (reference sequence). The V and J ends lost 8 bases and 7 bases, in that order; junction bases with no gene match: 5. CDR3 residues: CASRDSANSPLHF. CDR3 in DNA: TGTGCCAGTCGGGACAGCGCCAATTCACCCCTCCACTTT.

V usage is TRBV6-5 and J usage is TRBJ2-1, with TRBD2 as a possible D gene (6 bases). Trimming stripped 0 bases from V and 9 bases from J, with 18 bases between. Germline values: CDR1 MNHEY, CDR2 SVGAGI. The CDR3 has 16 residues. The CDR3 protein is CASSYSRVRGTGEQFF. CDR3 DNA: TGTGCCAGCAGTTACTCGAGGGTACGGGGGACGGGTGAGCAGTTCTTC.

The rearrangement links TRBV9 to TRBJ2-1, with 8 bases aligning to TRBD2. The CDR3 runs 15 residues. J gave up 14 bases and V 0 bases, and 13 bases lay outside the gene matches. The germline V gene has CDR1 SGDLS and CDR2 YYNGEE. The CDR3: CASSVDPLTSGGEFF. The CDR3 DNA sequence: TGTGCCAGCAGCGTAGACCCCTTAACTAGCGGAGGCGAGTTCTTC.

The chain carries TRBV10-3 and TRBJ2-3, with TRBD2 matching over 9 bases. In germline, CDR1 is ENHRY, CDR2 SYGVKD. V trimming: 8 bases; J trimming: 4 bases; junction bases outside the gene matches: 7. This CDR3 has 14 residues. DNA of the CDR3: TGTGCCATCCCTAGCGGGGAGAACGCAGATACGCAGTATTTT. Translated: CAIPSGENADTQYF.

This CDR3 is CASSMKTDTGDTQYF. CDR3 DNA: TGTGCCAGTAGTATGAAGACAGATACTGGGGATACGCAGTATTTT. The V gene is TRBV19, the J gene TRBJ2-3, with D perhaps matching TRBD1 (5 bases). This CDR3 contains 15 residues. Deletions cut 3 bases from V and 6 bases from J, with 16 bases between. CDR1 LNHDA and CDR2 SQIVND come from the germline V gene (reference sequence).

This clone was seen a handful of times. The rearrangement links TRBV7-2 to TRBJ1-6; unclear D gene. Germline lookup yields CDR1 SGHTA and CDR2 FQGNSA. The CDR3 length is 14 residues. V dropped 6 bases and J dropped 1 base, with 7 bases sitting between them. This chain's CDR3 is CASRLLSYNSPLHF. CDR3 nucleotide sequence: TGTGCCAGCAGGTTACTTTCCTATAATTCACCCCTCCACTTT. The entire variable domain, with the rest obtained from reference TRBV7-2 and TRBJ1-6, is as follows: GAGVSQSPSNKVTEKGKDVELRCDPISGHTALYWYRQSLGQGLEFLIYFQGNSAPDKSGLPSDRFSAERTGGSVSTLTIQRTQQEDSAVYLCASRLLSYNSPLHFGNGTRLTVT.

The gene calls are TRBV7-2 and TRBJ1-1; the D gene is possibly TRBD1 (5 bases). Germline lookup yields CDR1 SGHTA and CDR2 FQGNSA. V was pared by 4 bases and J by 4 bases, with 10 bases between. The CDR3 length is 13 residues. CDR3 in DNA: TGTGCCAGCAGCTACTGGGGCCTCACTGAAGCTTTCTTT. Residues: CASSYWGLTEAFF.

The V and J genes are TRBV4-1 and TRBJ2-1; TRBD2 agrees at 8 bases. The CDR3 runs to 17 residues. The V segment lost 0 bases and the J segment 0 bases; nucleotides outside the gene matches: 4. Germline loops: CDR1 MGHRA, CDR2 YSYEKL. CDR3: CASSQDPGGSSYNEQFF. In DNA, the CDR3 is TGCGCCAGCAGCCAAGACCCGGGGGGGAGCTCCTACAATGAGCAGTTCTTC.

The V and J genes are TRBV4-3 and TRBJ1-2; D ambiguous. This CDR3 region has 16 residues. The germline V and J ends were trimmed by 0 bases and 0 bases, with 11 bases remaining between them. Looked up from germline, CDR1 is LGHNA and CDR2 is YSLEER. CDR3 sequence reads: CASSQELLLPNYGYTF. As DNA, the CDR3 is TGCGCCAGCAGCCAAGAACTCCTTCTTCCTAACTATGGCTACACCTTC.

CDR3 nucleotide sequence: TGCGCCAGCAGCTTGGACGGGTTTCGCACCGGGGAGCTGTTTTTT. It yields the protein CASSLDGFRTGELFF. The rearrangement uses TRBV5-1 and TRBJ2-2; D unclear. CDR1 is SGHRS and CDR2 is YFSETQ in the germline V gene. The CDR3 extends over 15 amino acids. Trimming removed 0 bases at V and 4 bases at J, with 10 bases between.

This chain joins TRBV5-1 and TRBJ2-5, with D tentatively TRBD1 (7 bases). With 0 bases removed from V and 5 bases from J, the gap between germline ends came to 14 bases. The CDR3 is made up of 15 amino acids. Germline CDR1 and CDR2: SGHRS and YFSETQ. This CDR3 reads CASSLDAGQWETQYF. In DNA form, the CDR3 reads TGCGCCAGCAGCTTGGATGCGGGACAGTGGGAGACCCAGTACTTC.

The chain links TRBV24-1 to TRBJ1-2; D is possibly TRBD1 (6 bases). The germline V and J ends were trimmed by 8 bases and 2 bases, with 14 bases remaining between them. This CDR3 region has 14 residues. Germline-derived CDR1 and CDR2 are KGHDR and SFDVKD. The CDR3 region is CATNPGGGNYGYTF. Written as DNA, the CDR3 is TGTGCCACCAACCCAGGTGGGGGCAACTATGGCTACACCTTC.

The chain combines TRBV27 with TRBJ2-3; possibly TRBD1 for D (5 bases). V was cut by 6 bases and J by 4 bases, with 11 bases left in between. CDR1 is MNHEY, CDR2 SMNVEV, per germline (reference sequence). CDR3 length: 13 residues. The CDR3 here is CASRPWGPDTQYF. The CDR3 DNA reads as TGTGCCAGCAGACCGTGGGGCCCAGATACGCAGTATTTT.

This chain links TRBV4-1 with TRBJ2-1, with 8 bases fitting TRBD1. CDR3 length equals 15 residues. V dropped 0 bases and J dropped 6; count of bases not matched to a gene: 4. CDR1 MGHRA and CDR2 YSYEKL come from the germline V gene. The CDR3 sequence is CASSQEQGVINEQFF. DNA of the CDR3: TGCGCCAGCAGCCAAGAACAGGGGGTTATCAATGAGCAGTTCTTC.

The rearrangement links TRBV15 to TRBJ2-7; D might be TRBD2 (5 bases). This CDR3 contains 15 residues. Germline V gene sequence: CDR1 LNHNV, CDR2 YYDKDF (reference sequence). V lost 1 base and J lost 6, with 16 bases in between. CDR3 loop: CATSRGTARGVEQYF. The CDR3 DNA reads TGTGCCACCAGCAGAGGAACCGCCCGGGGTGTCGAGCAGTACTTC. Complete variable domain (other parts from reference TRBV15 and TRBJ2-7): DAMVIQNPRYQVTQFGKPVTLSCSQTLNHNVMYWYQQKSSQAPKLLFHYYDKDFNNEADTPDNFQSRRPNTSFCFLDIRSPGLGDTAMYLCATSRGTARGVEQYFGPGTRLTVT.

The chain couples TRBV7-9 to TRBJ2-5; D is possibly TRBD2 (5 bases). V lost 1 base and J 3 bases, leaving 6 bases between the germline ends. CDR3 length: 13 amino acids. Germline V gene sequence: CDR1 SEHNR, CDR2 FQNEAQ (reference sequence). In nucleotides, the CDR3 is TGTGCCAGCAGCTTAGGAGCGGAAGAGACCCAGTACTTC. It specifies CASSLGAEETQYF. Looking up the rest from reference TRBV7-9 and TRBJ2-5 gives the full variable domain: DTGVSQNPRHKITKRGQNVTFRCDPISEHNRLYWYRQTLGQGPEFLTYFQNEAQLEKSRLLSDRFSAERPKGSFSTLEIQRTEQGDSAMYLCASSLGAEETQYFGPGTRLLVL.

The chain couples TRBV28 to TRBJ2-1; TRBD2 agrees at 10 bases. V was pared by 4 bases and J by 4 bases, with 4 bases of the junction left unmatched. The CDR3 runs 15 residues. Germline V gene data show CDR1 as MDHEN and CDR2 as SYDVKM. As DNA, the CDR3 is TGTGCCAGCAGTTCGCCTAGCGGGGGTTACAATGAGCAGTTCTTC. This sequence encodes CASSSPSGGYNEQFF.

The chain is built from TRBV7-2 and TRBJ1-1; D is possibly TRBD1 (5 bases). From germline, CDR1 is SGHTA and CDR2 FQGNSA. V dropped 1 base and J dropped 4 bases, with 10 bases sitting between them. The CDR3 totals 14 residues. This CDR3 is CASSLVAGRTEAFF. The CDR3 coding sequence is TGTGCCAGCAGCTTAGTTGCGGGACGCACTGAAGCTTTCTTT. Complete variable domain (other parts from reference TRBV7-2 and TRBJ1-1): GAGVSQSPSNKVTEKGKDVELRCDPISGHTALYWYRQSLGQGLEFLIYFQGNSAPDKSGLPSDRFSAERTGGSVSTLTIQRTQQEDSAVYLCASSLVAGRTEAFFGQGTRLTVV.

The DNA of the CDR3 is TGTGCCACCAGTGATTTGAGGACAGGGGCCGGACGGTTCTTC. Translation gives CATSDLRTGAGRFF. The V call is TRBV24-1, the J call TRBJ2-1; 9 bases align to TRBD1. Per the germline V gene, CDR1 is KGHDR and CDR2 is SFDVKD. Trimming cost V 0 bases and J 15 bases; bases outside gene matches: 8. CDR3 length: 14 amino acids.

The CDR3 here is CASSGDFTSYEQYV. The CDR3 region has the DNA TGTGCCAGCAGTGGGGACTTCACCTCCTACGAGCAGTACGTC. The rearrangement uses TRBV2 and TRBJ2-7; D may be TRBD2 (6 bases). Per the germline V gene, CDR1 is SNHLY and CDR2 is FYNNEI. This CDR3 contains 14 residues. V lost 4 bases to trimming and J lost 0 bases, with 10 bases between them.

The rearrangement uses TRBV5-8 and TRBJ1-5; 11 nucleotides match TRBD1. Per the germline V gene, CDR1 is SGHTS and CDR2 is YDEGEE. J gave up 6 bases and V 4 bases, and 9 bases lay outside the gene matches. The CDR3 contains 16 residues. The CDR3 reads CASSPRDRGIFQPQHF. Here the CDR3 DNA reads TGTGCCAGCAGCCCCCGGGACAGGGGGATTTTTCAGCCCCAGCATTTT.

This clone was observed once. V gene TRBV6-2 or TRBV6-3 combines with J gene TRBJ2-2; no clear D. Trimming stripped 5 bases from V and 3 bases from J, with 7 bases between. This CDR3 contains 13 residues. Per the germline V gene, CDR1 is MNHEY and CDR2 is SVGEGT. CDR3 sequence reads: CASSAKYTGELFF. As DNA, the CDR3 is TGTGCCAGCAGTGCTAAATACACCGGGGAGCTGTTTTTT.

V is TRBV7-9 and J is TRBJ1-3; 10 nucleotides line up with TRBD1. CDR3 size: 17 residues. Germline values: CDR1 SEHNR, CDR2 FQNEAQ (reference sequence). The ends lost 5 bases at V and 0 bases at J; junction bases unmatched: 7. CDR3 residues: CASSLDRGRLSGNTIYF. Written as DNA, the CDR3 is TGTGCCAGCAGCCTTGACAGGGGGCGCCTCTCTGGAAACACCATATATTTT. The full variable domain, rest sourced from reference TRBV7-9 and TRBJ1-3, is DTGVSQNPRHKITKRGQNVTFRCDPISEHNRLYWYRQTLGQGPEFLTYFQNEAQLEKSRLLSDRFSAERPKGSFSTLEIQRTEQGDSAMYLCASSLDRGRLSGNTIYFGEGSWLTVV.